These T cell receptor beta chains were read from a single sample in a study of blood T cells in healthy people across ages. In TCRdb, the 5' RACE reads were re-called with MiXCR into one record per CDR3 protein. There are roughly 930,000 distinct CDR3 sequences in the sample; around 48% occur only once, and 13% lies in the top ten. What was sequenced was blood. All receptors come from a man between 25 and 39 years old in good health. CDR3s include the opening cysteine and the closing phenylalanine or tryptophan. A D gene is named only where the DNA matches it firmly. A clone size is listed for some rows: how often the clone was seen (once, few, many), or a class if it is expanded.

V	J	D	size	CDR3	DNA
TRBV5-4	TRBJ2-1	-	-	CASSLAGVSSYNEQFF	TGTGCCAGCAGCTTGGCTGGGGTGAGCTCCTACAATGAGCAGTTCTTC
TRBV9	TRBJ2-7	-	-	CASSSQTGGVEQYF	TGTGCCAGCAGCAGCCAGACAGGTGGAGTCGAGCAGTACTTC
TRBV9	TRBJ2-1	TRBD2	-	CASSPNRGLGFF	TGTGCCAGCAGCCCAAATCGGGGACTAGGGTTCTTC
TRBV20-1	TRBJ2-3	-	few	CSAKGPPDTQYF	TGCAGTGCTAAAGGGCCCCCAGATACGCAGTATTTT
TRBV7-8	TRBJ2-4	-	few	CASSDTRPYADIQYF	TGTGCCAGCAGCGATACAAGGCCCTATGCGGACATTCAGTACTTC
TRBV7-9	TRBJ2-5	-	-	CASSFATDRETQYF	TGTGCCAGCAGCTTCGCGACGGATAGAGAGACCCAGTACTTC
TRBV6-5	TRBJ2-7	-	few	CASSRVGATPIYEQYF	TGTGCCAGCAGCCGTGTTGGCGCCACACCTATCTACGAGCAGTACTTC
TRBV12-3/TRBV12-4	TRBJ2-2	-	few	CASSLGFTGELFF	TGTGCCAGCAGTCTAGGGTTTACCGGGGAGCTGTTTTTT
TRBV5-1	TRBJ2-5	-	-	CASRPDGGPVGETQYF	TGCGCCAGCAGGCCCGATGGGGGGCCAGTCGGAGAGACCCAGTACTTC
TRBV7-2	TRBJ2-3	-	-	CASSLGWQDTQYF	TGTGCCAGCAGCTTAGGGTGGCAAGATACGCAGTATTTT
TRBV28	TRBJ1-2	-	few	CASSSLLTVYGYTF	TGTGCCAGCAGTTCCCTGCTAACAGTCTATGGCTACACCTTC
TRBV29-1	TRBJ1-2	-	few	CSVEDPSRVNVGYGYTF	TGCAGCGTTGAAGATCCGTCCAGGGTTAATGTAGGCTATGGCTACACCTTC
TRBV20-1	TRBJ2-7	TRBD1	many	CSAPRDRGHEQYF	TGCAGTGCTCCCCGGGACAGGGGACACGAGCAGTACTTC
TRBV14	TRBJ1-5	-	few	CASSQDSQRESNQPQHF	TGTGCCAGCAGCCAAGATTCGCAAAGGGAGAGCAATCAGCCCCAGCATTTT
TRBV11-3	TRBJ2-6	-	few	CASSHTGTGANVLTF	TGTGCCAGCAGCCATACAGGGACTGGGGCCAACGTCCTGACTTTC
TRBV11-2	TRBJ2-7	TRBD2	few	CASRLSSGGQYEQYF	TGTGCCAGCAGACTTTCTAGCGGGGGGCAATACGAGCAGTACTTC
TRBV11-3	TRBJ1-1	-	-	CTSSSDSTVNTEAFF	TGTACCAGCAGCTCCGACTCGACGGTGAACACTGAAGCTTTCTTT
TRBV9	TRBJ2-7	-	many	CASAQNQGSVYEQYF	TGTGCCAGCGCCCAAAACCAGGGCAGCGTCTACGAGCAGTACTTC
TRBV4-3	TRBJ1-6	-	-	CASSQSNRDNSPLHF	TGCGCCAGCAGCCAATCCAACAGGGATAATTCACCCCTCCACTTT
TRBV5-4	TRBJ1-2	-	-	CASSFYPGKANYGYTF	TGTGCCAGCAGCTTTTATCCAGGGAAGGCGAACTATGGCTACACCTTC
TRBV7-9	TRBJ1-1	TRBD1	-	CASSLVAQGTEAFF	TGTGCCAGCAGCTTAGTTGCACAGGGGACTGAAGCTTTCTTT
TRBV4-1	TRBJ1-5	TRBD1	once	CASSQDFGTAGPQPQHF	TGCGCCAGCAGCCAAGATTTCGGGACAGCGGGACCTCAGCCCCAGCATTTT
TRBV3-1	TRBJ1-1	-	-	CASSQGPGMNTEAFF	TGTGCCAGCAGCCAAGGTCCGGGCATGAACACTGAAGCTTTCTTT
TRBV10-3	TRBJ2-4	TRBD1	-	CAVRDSEAKNIQYF	TGTGCCGTCAGGGACAGCGAGGCCAAAAACATTCAGTACTTC
TRBV11-2	TRBJ1-3	-	-	CASSQRGFDGNTIYF	TGTGCCAGCAGCCAGCGAGGATTTGATGGAAACACCATATATTTT
TRBV3-1	TRBJ2-7	TRBD2	-	CASSQGGLARTYEQYF	TGTGCCAGCAGCCAAGGAGGACTAGCGCGTACCTACGAGCAGTACTTC
TRBV7-6	TRBJ1-5	-	-	CASSSARGQPQHF	TGTGCCAGCAGCTCCGCCCGCGGTCAGCCCCAGCATTTT
TRBV7-2	TRBJ2-3	TRBD1	many	CASRPDRFPDTQYF	TGTGCCAGCAGGCCGGACAGGTTCCCAGATACGCAGTATTTT
TRBV20-1	TRBJ2-3	-	-	CSASREAPTDTQYF	TGCAGTGCTTCTAGGGAAGCCCCCACAGATACGCAGTATTTT
TRBV12-3/TRBV12-4	TRBJ1-3	TRBD1	-	CASSFMGQGNTIYF	TGTGCCAGCAGTTTTATGGGACAGGGCAACACCATATATTTT
TRBV12-3/TRBV12-4	TRBJ2-5	-	few	CASSVEDWETQYF	TGTGCCAGCAGTGTTGAGGATTGGGAGACCCAGTACTTC
TRBV7-2	TRBJ2-3	-	-	CASSLRLGSTDTQYF	TGTGCCAGCAGCTTAAGACTGGGGAGCACAGATACGCAGTATTTT
TRBV20-1	TRBJ2-1	-	-	CSARASDVRNEQFF	TGCAGTGCTAGAGCCTCGGACGTACGCAATGAGCAGTTCTTC
TRBV20-1	TRBJ2-1	TRBD2	few	CSAQSIAGGRLRSSYNEQFF	TGCAGTGCACAAAGTATAGCGGGGGGGCGCCTCAGGAGCTCCTACAATGAGCAGTTCTTC
TRBV6-5	TRBJ1-2	-	-	CASSASRTADGYTF	TGTGCCAGCAGTGCCTCAAGGACAGCGGACGGCTACACCTTC
TRBV7-2	TRBJ2-1	TRBD2	-	CASSLTSGTYNEQFF	TGTGCCAGCAGCTTGACTAGCGGGACCTACAATGAGCAGTTCTTC
TRBV3-1	TRBJ2-7	TRBD2	few	CASSQVIAGGPDEQYF	TGTGCCAGCAGCCAAGTGATAGCGGGGGGACCTGACGAGCAGTACTTC
TRBV3-1	TRBJ2-1	TRBD1	few	CASSQQDREYNEQFF	TGTGCCAGCAGCCAGCAGGACAGGGAATACAATGAGCAGTTCTTC
TRBV9	TRBJ2-2	TRBD1	-	CASSAVQGGAGELFF	TGTGCCAGCAGCGCGGTACAGGGGGGAGCCGGGGAGCTGTTTTTT
TRBV20-1	TRBJ2-7	TRBD1	-	CSARDWTGGTYEQYF	TGCAGTGCTAGAGATTGGACAGGGGGCACCTACGAGCAGTACTTC
TRBV3-1	TRBJ2-1	-	-	CAGSQVWNEQFF	TGTGCCGGCAGCCAAGTGTGGAATGAGCAGTTCTTC
TRBV6-2/TRBV6-3	TRBJ2-1	-	-	CASSYPGYTLNEQFF	TGTGCCAGCAGTTATCCCGGGTACACCCTCAATGAGCAGTTCTTC
TRBV6-2/TRBV6-3	TRBJ2-7	TRBD1	-	CASRKPGTGVYEQYF	TGTGCCAGCAGAAAGCCCGGGACAGGGGTATACGAGCAGTACTTC
TRBV10-2	TRBJ1-2	-	-	CASSRPGENYGYTF	TGCGCCAGCAGTAGGCCAGGGGAAAACTATGGCTACACCTTC
TRBV11-1	TRBJ2-3	-	few	CASSGLEGDTQYF	TGTGCCAGCAGCGGGTTAGAGGGAGATACGCAGTATTTT
TRBV7-9	TRBJ2-7	-	few	CASSPKASYEQYF	TGTGCCAGCAGCCCCAAGGCGTCCTACGAGCAGTACTTC
TRBV29-1	TRBJ2-1	-	-	CSVPALTSVEQFF	TGCAGCGTACCGGCCCTGACTAGTGTTGAGCAGTTCTTC
TRBV28	TRBJ2-7	-	few	CATYRQETYEQYF	TGTGCCACGTACCGACAGGAAACCTACGAGCAGTACTTC
TRBV30	TRBJ2-1	TRBD2	-	CAWRGREGPRYNEQFF	TGTGCCTGGAGAGGGAGGGAGGGTCCCAGATACAATGAGCAGTTCTTC
TRBV10-3	TRBJ2-2	TRBD1	once	CAIRGTGMDAGELFF	TGTGCCATCAGGGGGACAGGGATGGACGCCGGGGAGCTGTTTTTT
TRBV30	TRBJ1-1	-	-	CAWGTGERNTEAFF	TGTGCCTGGGGAACGGGTGAGCGGAACACTGAAGCTTTCTTT
TRBV5-1	TRBJ2-5	TRBD2	few	CASSYSSGQETQYF	TGCGCCAGCAGCTATTCTAGCGGCCAAGAGACCCAGTACTTC
TRBV2	TRBJ1-1	TRBD1	-	CASSIRQGGNTEAFF	TGTGCCAGCAGTATACGACAGGGGGGGAACACTGAAGCTTTCTTT
TRBV7-2	TRBJ2-7	TRBD1	few	CASSSETGRGSYEQYF	TGTGCCAGCAGCTCCGAGACAGGGCGAGGTTCCTACGAGCAGTACTTC